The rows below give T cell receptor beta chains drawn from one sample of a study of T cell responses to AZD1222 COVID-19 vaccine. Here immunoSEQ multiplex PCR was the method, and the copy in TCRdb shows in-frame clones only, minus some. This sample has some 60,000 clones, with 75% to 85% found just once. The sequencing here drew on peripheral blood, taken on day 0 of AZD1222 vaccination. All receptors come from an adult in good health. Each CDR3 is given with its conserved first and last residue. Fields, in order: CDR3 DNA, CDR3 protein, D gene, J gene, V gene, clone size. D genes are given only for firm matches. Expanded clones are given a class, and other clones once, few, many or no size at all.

TGTGCCAGCAGCCAATTCCGTCCGGGACACGGCTACGAGCAGTACTTC,CASSQFRPGHGYEQYF,.,TRBJ2-7,TRBV3-1/TRBV3-2,.
TGCGCCAGCAGCTTGGCAGGGAGCAATCAGCCCCAGCATTTT,CASSLAGSNQPQHF,.,TRBJ1-5,TRBV5-1,.
TGCGCCAGCAGCCCCAGGGGCGACACTGAAGCTTTCTTT,CASSPRGDTEAFF,.,TRBJ1-1,TRBV5-1,.
TGTGCCAGCAGTCCGCTTCGACTACGTTGGGAAAAACTGTTTTTT,CASSPLRLRWEKLFF,.,TRBJ1-4,TRBV28,.
TGTGCCAGCAGCTTGGAGGGGGTTAGGTACAATGAGCAGTTCTTC,CASSLEGVRYNEQFF,.,TRBJ2-1,TRBV5-4,.
TGTGCCAGCAGTTATGTCCGGGTGGGGCAGGCCTCGAACACTGAAGCTTTCTTT,CASSYVRVGQASNTEAFF,.,TRBJ1-1,TRBV6-2/TRBV6-3,.
TGTGCCAGCAGCTCGGGACAGTGGAACTATGGCTACACCTTC,CASSSGQWNYGYTF,TRBD1,TRBJ1-2,TRBV5-4,once
TGTGCCAGCAGCTCACGGACAACACGGAACACCATATATTTT,CASSSRTTRNTIYF,.,TRBJ1-3,TRBV11-3,.
TGTGCCAGCAGGGTTGGGGGACAGGGCCTTGGCTACACCTTC,CASRVGGQGLGYTF,TRBD1,TRBJ1-2,TRBV5-4,few
TGTGCCAGCTCCCTGGGACAATTCAATCAGCCCCAGCATTTT,CASSLGQFNQPQHF,.,TRBJ1-5,TRBV18,.